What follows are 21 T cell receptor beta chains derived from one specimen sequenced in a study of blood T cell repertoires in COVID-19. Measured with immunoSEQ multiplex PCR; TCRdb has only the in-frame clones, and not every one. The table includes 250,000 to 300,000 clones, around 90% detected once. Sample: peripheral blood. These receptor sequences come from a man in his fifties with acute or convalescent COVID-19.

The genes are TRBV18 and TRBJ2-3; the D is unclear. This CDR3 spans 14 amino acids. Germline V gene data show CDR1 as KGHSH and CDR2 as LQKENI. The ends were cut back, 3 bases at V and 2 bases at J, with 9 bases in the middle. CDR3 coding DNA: TGTGCCAGCTCACCGAACAGCCCCACAGATACGCAGTATTTT. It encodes CASSPNSPTDTQYF.

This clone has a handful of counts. Here the CDR3 reads CASSDLRGANNQPQHF. For the CDR3, the DNA is TGCGCCAGCAGTGATCTTCGGGGGGCGAACAATCAGCCCCAGCATTTT. J is TRBJ1-5 and V is TRBV10-2, with D possibly TRBD1 on 6 matching bases. The CDR3 is 16 amino acids. The germline V gene encodes CDR1 WSHSY and CDR2 SAAADI. Trimming left V 3 bases short and J 3 bases short, with 15 bases between.

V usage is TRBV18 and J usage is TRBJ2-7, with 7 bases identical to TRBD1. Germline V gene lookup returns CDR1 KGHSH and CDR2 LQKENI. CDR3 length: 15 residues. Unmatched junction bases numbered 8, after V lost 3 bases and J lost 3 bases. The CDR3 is CASSPEQGMGYEQYF. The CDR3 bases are TGTGCCAGCTCACCTGAACAGGGGATGGGCTACGAGCAGTACTTC.

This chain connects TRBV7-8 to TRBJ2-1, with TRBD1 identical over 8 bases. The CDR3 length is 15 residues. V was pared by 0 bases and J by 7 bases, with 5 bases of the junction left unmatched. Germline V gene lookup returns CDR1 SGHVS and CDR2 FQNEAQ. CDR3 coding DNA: TGTGCCAGCAGCTTAGCGCGGGACAGGTGGAATGAGCAGTTCTTC. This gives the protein CASSLARDRWNEQFF.

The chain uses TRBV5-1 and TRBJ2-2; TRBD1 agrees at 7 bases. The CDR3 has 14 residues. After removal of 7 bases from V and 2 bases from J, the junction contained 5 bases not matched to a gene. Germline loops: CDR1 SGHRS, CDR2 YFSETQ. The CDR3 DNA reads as TGCGCCAGCTTCCGGGACAGCAACACCGGGGAGCTGTTTTTT. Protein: CASFRDSNTGELFF.

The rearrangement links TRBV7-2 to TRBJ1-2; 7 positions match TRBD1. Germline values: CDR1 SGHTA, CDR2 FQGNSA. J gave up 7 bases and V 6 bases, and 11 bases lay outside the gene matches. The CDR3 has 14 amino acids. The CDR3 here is CASSPGQPYIGYTF. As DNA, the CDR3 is TGTGCCAGCAGTCCGGGACAGCCTTATATTGGCTACACCTTC.

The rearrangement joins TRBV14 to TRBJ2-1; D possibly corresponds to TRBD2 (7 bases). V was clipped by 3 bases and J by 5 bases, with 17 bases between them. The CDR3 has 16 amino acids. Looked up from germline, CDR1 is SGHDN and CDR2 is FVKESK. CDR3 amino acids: CASSHRAGAWDNEQFF. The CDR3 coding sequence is TGTGCCAGCAGCCACCGTGCGGGGGCTTGGGACAATGAGCAGTTCTTC.

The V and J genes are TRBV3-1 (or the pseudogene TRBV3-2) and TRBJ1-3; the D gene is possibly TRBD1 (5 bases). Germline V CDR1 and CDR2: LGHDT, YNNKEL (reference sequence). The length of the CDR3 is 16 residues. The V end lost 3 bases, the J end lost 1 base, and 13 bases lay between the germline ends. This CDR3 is CASSQDPQASGNTIYF. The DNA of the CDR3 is TGTGCCAGCAGCCAGGACCCACAGGCGTCTGGAAACACCATATATTTT.

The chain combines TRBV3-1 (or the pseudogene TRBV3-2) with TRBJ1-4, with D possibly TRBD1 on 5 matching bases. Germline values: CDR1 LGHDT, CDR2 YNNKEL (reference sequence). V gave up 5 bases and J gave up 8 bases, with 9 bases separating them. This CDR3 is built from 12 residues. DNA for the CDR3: TGTGCCAGCAGCAACAGGCACGAAAAACTGTTTTTT. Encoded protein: CASSNRHEKLFF.

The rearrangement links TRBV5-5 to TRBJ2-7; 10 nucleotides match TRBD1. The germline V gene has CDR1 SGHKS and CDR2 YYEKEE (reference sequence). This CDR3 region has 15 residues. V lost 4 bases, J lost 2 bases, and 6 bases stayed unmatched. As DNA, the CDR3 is TGTGCCAGCAGCGAGGCCGGGACAGGGGCCTACGAGCAGTACTTC. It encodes CASSEAGTGAYEQYF.

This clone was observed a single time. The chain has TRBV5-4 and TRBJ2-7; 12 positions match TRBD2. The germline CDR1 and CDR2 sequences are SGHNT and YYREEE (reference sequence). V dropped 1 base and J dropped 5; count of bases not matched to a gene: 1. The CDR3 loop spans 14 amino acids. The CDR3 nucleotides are TGTGCCAGCAGCTTGAGACTAGCGGGGGACGAGCAGTACTTC. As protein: CASSLRLAGDEQYF.

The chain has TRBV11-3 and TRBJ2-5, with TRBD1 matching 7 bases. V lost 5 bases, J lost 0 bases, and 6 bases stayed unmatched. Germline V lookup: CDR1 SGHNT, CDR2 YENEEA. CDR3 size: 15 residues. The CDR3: CASSLATGYQETQYF. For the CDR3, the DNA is TGTGCCAGCAGCCTGGCGACAGGGTACCAAGAGACCCAGTACTTC.

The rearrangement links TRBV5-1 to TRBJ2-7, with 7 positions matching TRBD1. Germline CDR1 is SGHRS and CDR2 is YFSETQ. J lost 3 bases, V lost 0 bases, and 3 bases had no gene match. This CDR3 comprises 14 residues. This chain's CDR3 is CASSLGQGVYEQYF. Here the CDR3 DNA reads TGCGCCAGCAGCTTGGGACAGGGCGTCTACGAGCAGTACTTC.

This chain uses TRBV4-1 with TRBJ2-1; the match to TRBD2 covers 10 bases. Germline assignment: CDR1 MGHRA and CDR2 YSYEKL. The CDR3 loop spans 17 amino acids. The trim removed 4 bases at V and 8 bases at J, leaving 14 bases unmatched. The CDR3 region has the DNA TGCGCCAGCAGCCGCCTAGGGAGCGGGGGGGCCCAGGATGAGCAGTTCTTC. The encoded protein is CASSRLGSGGAQDEQFF.

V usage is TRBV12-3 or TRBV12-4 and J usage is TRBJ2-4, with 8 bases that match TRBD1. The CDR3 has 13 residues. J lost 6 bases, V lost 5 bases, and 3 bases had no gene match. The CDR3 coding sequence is TGTGCCAGCAGTCTTGACAGGGGAAACATTCAGTACTTC. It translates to CASSLDRGNIQYF.

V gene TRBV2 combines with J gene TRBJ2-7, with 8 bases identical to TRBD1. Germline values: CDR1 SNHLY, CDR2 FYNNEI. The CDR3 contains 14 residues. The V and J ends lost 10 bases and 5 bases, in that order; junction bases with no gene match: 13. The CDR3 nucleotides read TGTGCCACCTATACAGGGGGGCGAGTCAACGAGCAGTACTTC. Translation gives CATYTGGRVNEQYF.

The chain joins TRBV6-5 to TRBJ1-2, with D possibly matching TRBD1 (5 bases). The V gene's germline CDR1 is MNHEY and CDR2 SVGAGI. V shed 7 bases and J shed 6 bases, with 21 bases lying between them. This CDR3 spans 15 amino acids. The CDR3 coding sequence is TGTGCCAGCACCCGTACACCCCAGGGCGTCGATGGCTACACCTTC. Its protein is CASTRTPQGVDGYTF.

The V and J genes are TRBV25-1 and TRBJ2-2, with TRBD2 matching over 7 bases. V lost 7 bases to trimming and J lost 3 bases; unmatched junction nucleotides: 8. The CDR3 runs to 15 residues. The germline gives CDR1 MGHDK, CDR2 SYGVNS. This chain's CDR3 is CASTGGSGDTGELFF. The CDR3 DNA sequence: TGTGCCAGCACCGGGGGGAGCGGGGACACCGGGGAGCTGTTTTTT.

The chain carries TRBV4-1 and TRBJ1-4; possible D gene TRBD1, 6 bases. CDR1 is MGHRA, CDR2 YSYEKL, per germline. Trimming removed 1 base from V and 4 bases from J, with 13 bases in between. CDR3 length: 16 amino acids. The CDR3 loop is CASSQAGQGSNEKLFF. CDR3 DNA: TGCGCCAGCAGCCAAGCAGGGCAGGGGAGTAATGAAAAACTGTTTTTT.

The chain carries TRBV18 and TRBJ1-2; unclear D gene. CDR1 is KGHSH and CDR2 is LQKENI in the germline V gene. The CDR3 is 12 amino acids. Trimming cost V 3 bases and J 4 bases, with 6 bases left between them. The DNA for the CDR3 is TGTGCCAGCTCACCCCGGGTCTATGGCTACACCTTC. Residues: CASSPRVYGYTF.

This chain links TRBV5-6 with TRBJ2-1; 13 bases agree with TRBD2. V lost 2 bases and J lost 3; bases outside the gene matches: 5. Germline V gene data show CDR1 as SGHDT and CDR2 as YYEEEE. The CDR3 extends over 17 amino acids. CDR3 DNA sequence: TGTGCCAGCAGCTTCCGGACTAGCGGGGGCCGCTACAATGAGCAGTTCTTC. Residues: CASSFRTSGGRYNEQFF.